The 10 T cell receptor beta chains below come from one sample, sequenced in a study of cytomegalovirus exposure and HLA in healthy donors. Measured with immunoSEQ multiplex PCR; TCRdb has only the in-frame clones, and not every one. The profile shows tens of thousands of clones, about 94% of them singletons. The sample consisted of PBMCs. Source of these receptors: a man aged 18 to 35 in good health and CMV-seropositive.

The gene calls are TRBV18 and TRBJ2-1; D is undetermined. CDR3 size: 13 residues. Trimming cost V 1 base and J 8 bases, with 9 bases left between them. Germline V gene lookup returns CDR1 KGHSH and CDR2 LQKENI. This chain's CDR3 is CASSPRPRDEQFF. In nucleotides, the CDR3 is TGTGCCAGCTCACCACGACCTCGGGATGAGCAGTTCTTC. Supplemented by reference TRBV18 and TRBJ2-1, the full variable domain reads NAGVMQNPRHLVRRRGQEARLRCSPMKGHSHVYWYRQLPEEGLKFMVYLQKENIIDESGMPKERFSAEFPKEGPSILRIQQVVRGDSAAYFCASSPRPRDEQFFGPGTRLTVL.

The chain combines TRBV6-1 with TRBJ2-2; 7 nucleotides match TRBD2. Germline-derived CDR1 and CDR2 are MNHNS and SASEGT. This CDR3 comprises 16 residues. V shed 1 base and J 2 bases; nucleotides not matched to a gene: 4. The CDR3 region is CASSEGLAVNTGELFF. CDR3 in DNA: TGTGCCAGCAGTGAAGGACTAGCCGTTAACACCGGGGAGCTGTTTTTT.

The chain combines TRBV5-4 with TRBJ2-5; D possibly corresponds to TRBD2 (6 bases). The V end was cut by 3 bases, the J end by 5 bases, with 11 bases between. Germline lookup yields CDR1 SGHNT and CDR2 YYREEE (reference sequence). The CDR3 consists of 13 residues. CDR3 coding DNA: TGTGCCAGCAGCTCTGAAGGAGGGGAGACCCAGTACTTC. Its protein is CASSSEGGETQYF.

This chain joins TRBV4-1 and TRBJ2-7; 9 bases agree with TRBD1. Trimming cost V 2 bases and J 7 bases; bases outside gene matches: 9. The CDR3 covers 15 residues. The V gene's germline CDR1 is MGHRA and CDR2 YSYEKL. Written as DNA, the CDR3 is TGCGCCAGCAGCCAAACCGGGACAGGGATCCCGGAGCAGTACTTC. Amino acid sequence: CASSQTGTGIPEQYF.

This sequence joins TRBV6-6 and TRBJ2-5; TRBD2 aligns across 10 bases. Unmatched junction bases numbered 6, after V lost 3 bases and J lost 5 bases. The length of the CDR3 is 15 residues. Germline CDR1 MNHNY, CDR2 SVGAGI (reference sequence). The CDR3 reads CASSYVLAGSETQYF. The DNA of the CDR3 is TGTGCCAGCAGTTATGTACTAGCGGGGAGTGAGACCCAGTACTTC.

This clone was detected once. The chain carries TRBV10-2 and TRBJ2-3; 7 bases align to TRBD2. This CDR3 comprises 14 residues. CDR1 and CDR2 (germline): WSHSY, SAAADI. V shed 7 bases, J shed 1 base, and the junction held 5 bases outside the gene matches. Written as DNA, the CDR3 is TGCGCCAGCAAAGTGGCGGGGGGCACAGATACGCAGTATTTT. It translates to CASKVAGGTDTQYF.

Only one count was recorded for this clone. The chain has TRBV19 and TRBJ1-1, with TRBD1 identical over 8 bases. The CDR3 is made up of 15 amino acids. Trimming at V came to 3 bases and at J to 1 base, leaving 4 bases not matched to a gene. Germline CDR1 and CDR2: LNHDA and SQIVND (reference sequence). The DNA for the CDR3 is TGTGCCAGTAGTATTTGGACAGGGCGGAACACTGAAGCTTTCTTT. Translating it yields CASSIWTGRNTEAFF.

The chain's CDR3 is CAIGEGDYGYTF. Here the CDR3 DNA reads TGTGCCATCGGCGAGGGAGACTATGGCTACACCTTC. The chain recombines TRBV10-3 with TRBJ1-2, with D unresolved. Germline assignment: CDR1 ENHRY and CDR2 SYGVKD. V was trimmed by 8 bases and J by 3 bases, leaving 10 bases between them. The CDR3 is 12 amino acids.

This clone was picked up one time. The chain couples TRBV30 to TRBJ1-5; 9 nucleotides align to TRBD1. V was clipped by 5 bases and J by 6 bases; unmatched bases: 8. The CDR3 has 14 amino acids. CDR1 GTSNPN and CDR2 SVGIG come from the germline V gene (reference sequence). DNA for the CDR3: TGTGCCTGGGGCTTTACAGGGGGCGGTCAGCCCCAGCATTTT. Translated: CAWGFTGGGQPQHF. The full variable domain, with the rest looked up from reference TRBV30 and TRBJ1-5, is SQTIHQWPATLVQPVGSPLSLECTVEGTSNPNLYWYRQAAGRGLQLLFYSVGIGQISSEVPQNLSASRPQDRQFILSSKKLLLSDSGFYLCAWGFTGGGQPQHFGDGTRLSIL.

The chain uses TRBV30 and TRBJ1-1; maybe TRBD1 (6 bases). This CDR3 is 12 amino acids long. The germline V and J ends were trimmed by 8 bases and 4 bases, with 14 bases remaining between them. Germline V CDR1 and CDR2: GTSNPN, SVGIG (reference sequence). CDR3 loop: CAQGRMGTEAFF. CDR3 DNA sequence: TGTGCCCAGGGGCGCATGGGCACTGAAGCTTTCTTT.